This TCR beta chain was captured by sequencing in a study of shared clonotypes between healthy human individuals. Terminally differentiated effector memory CD45RA+ cells were excluded by CCR7 positive selection of CD45RO-negative cells. The V end lost 1 base, the J end lost 7 bases, and 14 bases lay between the germline ends. CDR1 is MGHRA and CDR2 is YSYEKL in the germline V gene. CDR3 length: 15 residues. Clones were read by immunoSEQ multiplex PCR, and TCRdb kept only the in-frame ones, dropping some. Of about 2 million clones detected, about 95% appear once; the ten largest clones hold 0.9% to 1.5%.

The chain combines TRBV4-1 with TRBJ2-1, with a tentative D call TRBD2 (5 bases). Material for sequencing was naive CD8+ T cells sorted from blood. The sequence derives from a man aged 18 to 35 in good health. For the CDR3, the DNA is TGCGCCAGCAGCCAAGTTGAGGGAGATTGGAATGAGCAGTTCTTC. Translation: CASSQVEGDWNEQFF.